One and the same sample provided the 16 T cell receptor beta chains below, sequenced in a study of read filtering for tumor transcriptome and immune sequencing (TCRdb year 2020). Sequencer: Illumina HiSeq 4000. TCR libraries were constructed from 350 to 400 ng RNA using the Immunoverse kit, and molecular barcoded adaptors covering alpha/delta and beta/gamma chains were employed. TCRdb redid the processing of the public reads, applying fastp at Q25 and MiXCR, and retained in-frame beta chains. Each entry is one CDR3 protein sequence, shown with its most common DNA and genes. The table for this sample lists over 50,000 distinct CDR3 sequences; approximately 18% of them were counted only once. Of the sample, approximately 11% is held by the ten largest clones. Material: a population of CD138-negative cells sorted from bone marrow. The sample's cell subset or site, from its label and the paper: bone marrow mononuclear cells depleted of CD138+ plasma/myeloma cells by negative magnetic selection. These receptors came from a donor at least 40 years old with multiple myeloma.

This clonotype came up a few times. The chain recombines TRBV19 with TRBJ2-1; D gene uncertain. V was pared by 0 bases and J by 4 bases, with 7 bases between. Germline V gives CDR1 LNHDA, CDR2 SQIVND (reference sequence). The CDR3 covers 14 residues. This CDR3 reads CASSIDDSYNEQFF. The CDR3 DNA follows: TGTGCCAGTAGTATAGATGACTCTTACAATGAGCAGTTCTTC.

Remarks on this clonotype: It differs at one base from a far larger clone, so likely a read error. The chain carries TRBV7-6 and TRBJ2-2; 7 bases fit TRBD2. The CDR3 contains 15 residues. The trim removed 6 bases at V and 6 bases at J, leaving 10 bases unmatched. Germline V gives CDR1 SGHVS, CDR2 FNYEAQ. This CDR3 is CASSKGPAGSGELFF. CDR3 nucleotide sequence: TGTGCCAGCAGTAAGGGACCAGCGGGATCCGGGGAGCTGTTTTTT.

As to this clonotype: The junction shows a germline mismatch at one end, possibly a read error. V gene TRBV7-7 combines with J gene TRBJ2-1, with D possibly being TRBD1 (5 bases). The CDR3 is made up of 14 amino acids. CDR1 and CDR2 from the germline V gene are SSHAT and FNYEAQ (reference sequence). This CDR3 reads CASSLSVQATARFF. Written as DNA, the CDR3 is TGTGCTAGCAGCTTATCGGTACAGGCGACGGCACGGTTCTTT.

The table lists this clonotype with many counts. This chain links TRBV12-3 or TRBV12-4 with TRBJ2-1; tentatively, D is TRBD1 or TRBD2 (5 bases each). V lost 6 bases, J lost 3 bases, and 15 bases lay in between. The CDR3 consists of 15 residues. The DNA of the CDR3 is TGTGCCAGCAGCCGAGACGGGGCGGACTACAATGAGCAGTTCTTC. Translating gives CASSRDGADYNEQFF.

In its sample, this clonotype was seen many times. This chain links TRBV28 with TRBJ2-7, with 7 bases aligning to TRBD2. The V gene end was trimmed by 6 bases and the J gene end by 5 bases; junction bases not matched to a gene: 16. CDR1 is MDHEN and CDR2 is SYDVKM in the germline V gene. This CDR3 comprises 16 residues. CDR3 sequence reads: CASSYLAGVLIHEQYF. Written as DNA, the CDR3 is TGTGCCAGCAGCTACTTAGCGGGCGTGCTGATCCACGAGCAGTACTTC. Full variable domain (missing parts from reference TRBV28 and TRBJ2-7): DVKVTQSSRYLVKRTGEKVFLECVQDMDHENMFWYRQDPGLGLRLIYFSYDVKMKEKGDIPEGYSVSREKKERFSLILESASTNQTSMYLCASSYLAGVLIHEQYFGPGTRLTVT.

This clonotype came up once. The chain joins TRBV3-1 to TRBJ2-1; D perhaps matches TRBD2 (6 bases). Germline CDR1 is LGHDT and CDR2 is YNNKEL (reference sequence). This CDR3 has 16 residues. Trimming took 3 bases from V and 2 from J, leaving 14 bases between them. CDR3 loop: CASSQGTSRAYNEQFF. For the CDR3, the DNA is TGTGCCAGCAGCCAGGGAACTAGCAGGGCCTACAATGAGCAGTTCTTC.

The V and J genes are TRBV20-1 and TRBJ2-1, with 14 bases lining up with TRBD2. After removal of 3 bases from V and 4 bases from J, the junction contained 5 bases not matched to a gene. The CDR3 spans 16 residues. Germline CDR1 is DFQATT and CDR2 is SNEGSKA (reference sequence). The CDR3 region has the DNA TGCAGTGCTAGGAAGACTAGCGGGGGGGCTTACAATGAGCAGTTCTTC. Its translation: CSARKTSGGAYNEQFF.

This clonotype was counted many times. The chain recombines TRBV2 with TRBJ2-2; 7 nucleotides match TRBD2. CDR1 and CDR2 (germline): SNHLY, FYNNEI. The CDR3 is 16 residues long. With V trimmed by 6 bases and J by 0 bases, 7 bases remained unmatched. The CDR3 spells CASRATSAANTGELFF. In DNA, the CDR3 is TGTGCCAGCAGAGCTACTAGCGCCGCGAACACCGGGGAGCTGTTTTTT.

This clonotype was counted between two and nine times. V gene TRBV5-1 combines with J gene TRBJ2-2; perhaps TRBD2 as D (6 bases). Germline CDR1 and CDR2: SGHRS and YFSETQ. Between the trimmed V and J ends, which lost 2 bases and 0 bases, there was a span of 11 bases. This CDR3 has 16 residues. The CDR3 is CASSFGGSPNTGELFF. The CDR3 bases are TGCGCCAGCAGCTTCGGGGGATCCCCGAACACCGGGGAGCTGTTTTTT.

This clonotype is categorized as medium-sized. The CDR3 loop is CSVDPAGMYNEQFF. CDR3 nucleotide sequence: TGCAGCGTTGACCCAGCGGGAATGTACAATGAGCAGTTCTTC. V gene TRBV29-1 combines with J gene TRBJ2-1; 7 nucleotides match TRBD2. With 3 bases clipped from V and 4 bases from J, the junction kept 6 bases outside the gene matches. CDR3 length: 14 residues. CDR1 and CDR2 (germline): SQVTM, ANQGSEA.

This clonotype was seen many times. V usage is TRBV3-1 and J usage is TRBJ2-5, with TRBD1 matching over 8 bases. J lost 5 bases, V lost 1 base, and 3 bases had no gene match. Germline V gene lookup returns CDR1 LGHDT and CDR2 YNNKEL (reference sequence). The CDR3 has 14 residues. The DNA of the CDR3 is TGTGCCAGCAGCCAAGTTGACAGGGGTGAGACCCAGTACTTC. Its translation: CASSQVDRGETQYF.

Ten or more counts support this clonotype. J is TRBJ1-1 and V is TRBV2; D might be TRBD1 (6 bases). Germline lookup yields CDR1 SNHLY and CDR2 FYNNEI. CDR3 length: 12 residues. Trimming removed 7 bases at V and 8 bases at J, with 14 bases between. The CDR3 loop is CASKEEGGEAFF. The CDR3 bases are TGTGCCAGCAAGGAGGAAGGGGGGGAAGCTTTCTTT.

The chain carries TRBV10-3 and TRBJ2-3; TRBD2 agrees at 9 bases. This CDR3 spans 15 amino acids. The ends lost 2 bases at V and 6 bases at J; junction bases unmatched: 6. Per germline, CDR1 ENHRY and CDR2 SYGVKD. CDR3 in amino acids: CAISEGGRAMDTQYF. The CDR3 nucleotides are TGTGCCATCAGTGAGGGCGGGAGGGCCATGGATACGCAGTATTTT.

The rearrangement links TRBV7-9 to TRBJ2-3; 13 nucleotides agree with TRBD2. In germline, CDR1 is SEHNR, CDR2 FQNEAQ (reference sequence). The CDR3 has 18 residues. V gave up 4 bases and J gave up 4 bases; unmatched junction bases: 11. The CDR3 DNA sequence: TGTGCCAGCAGCTCAAGGCGACTAGCGGGGGGCGTGGCAGATACGCAGTATTTT. Protein: CASSSRRLAGGVADTQYF.

This clonotype was counted many times. A much larger clone sits a single nucleotide away, making a read error possible. This chain connects TRBV6-5 to TRBJ2-2; 8 bases align to TRBD2. V lost 2 bases and J lost 5; bases outside the gene matches: 4. The CDR3 consists of 15 residues. From germline, CDR1 is MNHEY and CDR2 SVGAGI. The CDR3 DNA is TGTGCCAGCAGTTACCGGACTAGCAAAACCGGGGAGCTGTTTTTT. Amino acids: CASSYRTSKTGELFF.

A note on this clonotype: Compared with germline, one end of the junction differs, possibly owing to a read error. The chain is built from TRBV29-1 and TRBJ2-2; TRBD1 matches at 9 bases. The CDR3 totals 14 residues. In germline, CDR1 is SQVTM, CDR2 ANQGSEA. The CDR3 DNA is TGCAGCGTTCGACAGGGGGTTAACACCGGGAAGCTGTTTTTT. As protein: CSVRQGVNTGKLFF.